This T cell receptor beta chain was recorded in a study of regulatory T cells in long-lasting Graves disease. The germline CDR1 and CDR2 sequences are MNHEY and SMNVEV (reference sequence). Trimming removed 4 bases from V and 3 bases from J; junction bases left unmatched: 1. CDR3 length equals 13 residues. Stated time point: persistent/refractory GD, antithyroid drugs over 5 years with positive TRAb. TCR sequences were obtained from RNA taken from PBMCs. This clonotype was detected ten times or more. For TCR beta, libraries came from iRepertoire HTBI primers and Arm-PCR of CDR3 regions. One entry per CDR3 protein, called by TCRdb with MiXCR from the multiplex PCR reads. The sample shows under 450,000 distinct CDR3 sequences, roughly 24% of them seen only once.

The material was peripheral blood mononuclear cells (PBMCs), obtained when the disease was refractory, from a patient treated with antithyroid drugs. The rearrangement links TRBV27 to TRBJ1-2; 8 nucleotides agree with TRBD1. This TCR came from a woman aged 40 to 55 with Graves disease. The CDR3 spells CASSSGQDYGYTF. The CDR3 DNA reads TGTGCCAGCAGTTCGGGACAGGACTATGGCTACACCTTC.